The clone carrying this TCR beta chain was observed at least ten times. Antigen: not known. The length of the CDR3 is 15 residues. The ends lost 6 bases at V and 6 bases at J; junction bases unmatched: 12. Time point reported: persistent/refractory GD, antithyroid drugs over 5 years with positive TRAb. TCR sequences were obtained from RNA taken from PBMCs. Construction of TCR beta libraries relied on iRepertoire HTBI primers and on Arm-PCR targeting CDR3 regions. MiXCR, run by TCRdb on the multiplex PCR reads, gives a single entry per CDR3 protein. The sample carries roughly 500,000 distinct CDR3 sequences, around 21% recorded once. The data originate from a study of regulatory T cells in long-lasting Graves disease. Study details: Over 5 years of antithyroid drugs with positive TSH receptor antibodies was taken to mean persistent Graves' disease. Study-wide points: In persistent patients, shared public clonotypes (over 2,500) outnumbered those in new patients (about 1,000).

The sequencing here drew on peripheral blood mononuclear cells (PBMCs), taken when the disease was refractory, from a patient treated with antithyroid drugs. The chain joins TRBV12-3 or TRBV12-4 to TRBJ1-2; 8 positions match TRBD1. This receptor was obtained from a female donor with Graves disease. CDR3 nucleotides: TGTGCCAGCAGCATCCTCAGGGGGCGTAAAAATGGCTACACCTTC. It codes for CASSILRGRKNGYTF.